Listed below are T cell receptor beta chains from one sample, sequenced in a study of blood T cell repertoires in COVID-19. Repertoires were generated with immunoSEQ multiplex PCR, while TCRdb's copy carries only in-frame clones and drops some. The repertoire holds just over 35,000 clones, with around nine tenths as singletons. The sequencing sample was made of peripheral blood. The receptors stem from a human donor in a cohort sampled during active COVID-19. CDR3s include the opening cysteine and the closing phenylalanine or tryptophan. A D gene is named only where the DNA matches it firmly. Clone sizes are given selectively: once, few, many, or a class where the clone is expanded.

J,D,size,V,DNA,CDR3
TRBJ2-7,TRBD1,.,TRBV5-1,TGCGCCAGCAGTTGGACAGGGGAATTCTACGAGCAGTACTTC,CASSWTGEFYEQYF
TRBJ2-7,.,.,TRBV4-1,TGCGCCAGCAGCCATGGGGGGGCGTGGGGGGATACCTACGAGCAGTACTTC,CASSHGGAWGDTYEQYF
TRBJ2-1,TRBD2,.,TRBV19,TGTGCCAGTAGCCAGACTAGCTCCCTCAGTGAGCAGTTCTTC,CASSQTSSLSEQFF
TRBJ2-7,TRBD1,.,TRBV18,TGTGCCAGCTCACCAGAGGACAGGGGGGTCTACGAGCAGTACTTC,CASSPEDRGVYEQYF
TRBJ2-3,TRBD2,.,TRBV4-1,TGCGCCAGCAGGCGCGGCGGACTAGCGGGGAACACAGATACGCAGTATTTT,CASRRGGLAGNTDTQYF
TRBJ2-7,TRBD1,.,TRBV5-4,TGTGCCAGCAGCTTGGGGACAGGGGACACCTACGAGCAGTACTTC,CASSLGTGDTYEQYF
TRBJ2-3,.,.,TRBV25-1,TGTGCCAGCAGCAGGGCAGCTACTAGCACAGATACGCAGTATTTT,CASSRAATSTDTQYF
TRBJ1-2,TRBD1,.,TRBV5-6,TGTGCCAGCAGCCCCAGGGGGAACTATGGCTACACCTTC,CASSPRGNYGYTF
TRBJ2-7,.,.,TRBV5-4,TGTGCCAGCAGCTTGGATCCGGGGTTGTACGAGCAGTACTTC,CASSLDPGLYEQYF
TRBJ2-2,.,.,TRBV4-1,TGCGCCAGCAGCCACGCAAACAGGGTTACGACAACCGGGGAGCTGTTTTTT,CASSHANRVTTTGELFF
TRBJ2-1,TRBD2,.,TRBV5-1,TGCGCCAGCAGCTGGTTAGCGGGGGGGTACAATGAGCAGTTCTTC,CASSWLAGGYNEQFF
TRBJ2-3,.,.,TRBV1,TGCACCAGCAGCAACGAAGGGACTAGCGGGGGGGATTGCACAGATACGCAGTATTTT,CTSSNEGTSGGDCTDTQYF
TRBJ1-5,.,.,TRBV27,TGTGCCAGCAGTTCAACAGGTACCTATAGCAATCAGCCCCAGCATTTT,CASSSTGTYSNQPQHF
TRBJ1-4,.,.,TRBV19,TGTGCCAGTCCAACCTCGGGACAATCCTCGCTTTTTGCAACTAATGAAAAACTGTTTTTT,CASPTSGQSSLFATNEKLFF
TRBJ1-2,.,.,TRBV4-1,TGCGCCAGCAGCCAGCTGGGGACTGGCGGCTACACCTTC,CASSQLGTGGYTF
TRBJ2-1,.,.,TRBV5-1,TGCGCCAGCAGCGCCCAGGGATTAAGCTCCTACAATGAGCAGTTCTTC,CASSAQGLSSYNEQFF
TRBJ2-3,TRBD2,.,TRBV6-1,TGTGCCAGCAGTGAAGGGGGGGGAGGGGCAGGGGATACGCAGTATTTT,CASSEGGGGAGDTQYF
TRBJ2-7,TRBD2,.,TRBV13,TGTGCCAGCAGCTTTAGCGGGGGGCAAATCTACGAGCAGTACTTC,CASSFSGGQIYEQYF
TRBJ2-7,.,medium-sized,TRBV29-1,TGCAGCGTTGTACCCGACGGGGAGCAGTACTTC,CSVVPDGEQYF
TRBJ2-1,.,.,TRBV5-4,TGTGCCAGCAGCCAGAGGATGGGGGCCAACTACAATGAGCAGTTCTTC,CASSQRMGANYNEQFF
TRBJ2-3,TRBD1,.,TRBV7-9,TGTGCCAGCAGCTTGGGGACAGCAGATACGCAGTATTTT,CASSLGTADTQYF
TRBJ2-1,TRBD2,.,TRBV7-3,TGTGCCAGCAGCTTATATGAGGGACTAGCGGGACCCTTCGGCTACAATGAGCAGTTCTTC,CASSLYEGLAGPFGYNEQFF
TRBJ1-2,.,.,TRBV3-1/TRBV3-2,TGTGCCAGCAGCCAAGCGGACTATGGCTACACCTTC,CASSQADYGYTF
TRBJ2-7,.,.,TRBV7-8,TGTGCCAGCACCCTGGGGGGTGCGGGGGCATACGAGCAGTACTTC,CASTLGGAGAYEQYF
TRBJ2-2,.,.,TRBV18,TGTGCCAGCTCACCAAGAGGGGGTGGCACCGGGGAGCTGTTTTTT,CASSPRGGGTGELFF
TRBJ2-1,TRBD1,.,TRBV6-2/TRBV6-3,TGTGCCAGCAGTTACTCGCCTAACAGGGGGGTCTACAATGAGCAGTTCTTC,CASSYSPNRGVYNEQFF
TRBJ2-3,TRBD2,.,TRBV7-2,TGTGCCAGCAGCACCTCCCGGGGGGGGATAGATACGCAGTATTTT,CASSTSRGGIDTQYF
TRBJ1-4,.,.,TRBV5-1,TGCGCCAGCAGCCCACAGGGCTCTAATGAAAAACTGTTTTTT,CASSPQGSNEKLFF
TRBJ1-5,TRBD1,few,TRBV10-3,TGTGCCATCAGTGTCCAGGGGGGCGGCAATCAGCCCCAGCATTTT,CAISVQGGGNQPQHF
TRBJ2-5,.,.,TRBV7-7,TGTGCTAGCAGCTTAGAATCCAGGGGTTTGCAGACCCAGTACTTC,CASSLESRGLQTQYF
TRBJ2-3,.,.,TRBV9,TGTGCCAGCAGGCGGGAGGAGGGGGCGAAAGATACGCAGTATTTT,CASRREEGAKDTQYF
TRBJ2-7,TRBD2,.,TRBV5-6,TGTGCCAGCAGCTTGATGGGAGGGAGCGGTTACGAGCAGTACTTC,CASSLMGGSGYEQYF
TRBJ2-7,TRBD1,.,TRBV30,TGTGCCTGGAGCGCGGACAGGTACGAGCAGTACTTC,CAWSADRYEQYF
TRBJ2-7,.,.,TRBV7-9,TGTGCCAGCAGCCCACGCCTTCTTACAGGCGAGCAGTACTTC,CASSPRLLTGEQYF
TRBJ2-7,.,.,TRBV12-3/TRBV12-4,TGTGCCAGCAGTTTGGGAGGCAACGAGCAGTACTTC,CASSLGGNEQYF
TRBJ1-5,.,.,TRBV6-5,TGTGCCAGCAGGGACCCAACAGGGTTCAATCAGCCCCAGCATTTT,CASRDPTGFNQPQHF
TRBJ1-1,.,once,TRBV6-5,TGTGCCAGCCGTCCCGGGAACACTGAAGCTTTCTTT,CASRPGNTEAFF
TRBJ2-3,TRBD2,.,TRBV7-8,TGTGCCAGCAGCTTAGTTGGTAGCGGGGGGCAGTATTTT,CASSLVGSGGQYF
TRBJ2-2,TRBD1,.,TRBV11-2,TGTGCCAGCAGCTTATCCCGACAGGGGGGCAACACCGGGGAGCTGTTTTTT,CASSLSRQGGNTGELFF
TRBJ2-5,TRBD2,.,TRBV6-5,TGTGCCAGCAGTCGACTAGCGGAAGAGACCCAGTACTTC,CASSRLAEETQYF
TRBJ2-1,.,.,TRBV4-2,TGTGCCAGCAGCCAAGGGACGACAGGTCGGAGAGGCAATGAGCAGTTCTTC,CASSQGTTGRRGNEQFF
TRBJ2-3,TRBD1,.,TRBV19,TGTGCCAGTAGCCCCCGGGACAGGGGCACAGATACGCAGTATTTT,CASSPRDRGTDTQYF
TRBJ1-4,TRBD1,once,TRBV20-1,TGCAGTGCTAGTCCCGGGACAGGGGGCGGGGGTGAAAAACTGTTTTTT,CSASPGTGGGGEKLFF
TRBJ1-5,TRBD1,few,TRBV12-5,TGTGCTAGTGGTTCCCCCCCCCGGGACAGGGGACAGCCCCAGCATTTT,CASGSPPRDRGQPQHF
TRBJ2-3,.,once,TRBV27,TGTGCCAGCAGTTCAGGGGGGCCGGTGGATACGCAGTATTTT,CASSSGGPVDTQYF
TRBJ1-6,TRBD1,.,TRBV7-3,TGTGCCAGCAGCTCGGACAGGGTTTCACCCCTCCACTTT,CASSSDRVSPLHF
TRBJ2-5,TRBD1,.,TRBV28,TGTGCCAGCAGTTTTACGCAGGGGGAAGAGACCCAGTACTTC,CASSFTQGEETQYF
TRBJ2-1,.,.,TRBV29-1,TGCAGCTCCAAAGGCGGTGGGGGGGCGAGTTCCTACAATGAGCAGTTCTTC,CSSKGGGGASSYNEQFF
TRBJ2-7,TRBD1,.,TRBV2,TGTGCCAGCAGACACAGGTGGGGACAGGGAAGCGAGCAGTACTTC,CASRHRWGQGSEQYF
TRBJ2-3,.,.,TRBV2,TGTGCCAGCAGTGACGTGGGGAGGACAGATACGCAGTATTTT,CASSDVGRTDTQYF
TRBJ2-1,.,.,TRBV5-4,TGTGCCAGCAGCCCCCGAGAGGCGTCGAGCTCCTACAATGAGCAGTTCTTC,CASSPREASSSYNEQFF
TRBJ1-6,.,.,TRBV6-1,TGTGCCAGCAGTGAAGACGGGCAGGGGCGGAATTCACCCCTCCACTTT,CASSEDGQGRNSPLHF
TRBJ2-5,.,.,TRBV9,TGTGCCAGCAGCGGCGGGGTGGGGAATCAAGAGACCCAGTACTTC,CASSGGVGNQETQYF